The present TCR beta chain was sequenced within a study of T cells in Graves' hyperthyroidism and ophthalmopathy. Turning to the study itself: Peripheral blood samples were taken at initial diagnosis, prior to any treatment.

Note on this clonotype: Its antigen is still unknown.

RNA transcripts served as the template for amplifying TCR beta CDR3 regions. TCR CDR3 underwent first-round RT-PCR with the HTBI primer set. TCRdb re-analysed the multiplex PCR reads in MiXCR, keeping a single row per CDR3 protein. The data contain 400,000 to 550,000 distinct CDR3 sequences, 14% of them seen just once; the ten biggest clones take up over 15%. Whole-study results and caveats: In the blood, most expanded thyroid clonotypes above 0.001 appeared as well.

The receptor's source is a young woman with Graves' hyperthyroidism. The sequenced sample was blood.

This CDR3 reads CASSQEDGPTAIYF. CDR3 coding DNA: TGTGCCAGCAGCCAAGAAGATGGTCCGACGGCGATATATTTT. The chain couples TRBV3-1 to TRBJ1-3, with D hard to call. The germline V and J ends were trimmed by 0 bases and 13 bases, with 16 bases remaining between them. CDR3 size: 14 residues. Germline lookup yields CDR1 LGHDT and CDR2 YNNKEL (reference sequence).